This paragraph covers one TCR beta chain sequence. The antigen is undetermined. This entry belongs to a study of cytomegalovirus exposure and HLA in healthy donors. At the level of the study: Genetic ancestry analysis placed under 90% of the 350 to 500 donors that were genotyped in the Caucasian-associated cluster.

Broader study findings: Earlier findings revealed that most TCR beta V segments proved productive either about 87% or about 30% of the time.

In the PCR, 60 Vbeta and 13 Jbeta primers were used. As handled by the study authors: A later analysis counted some 87 million unique TCR beta chains, 9.5 million to 12 million shared. The repertoire was sequenced with immunoSEQ multiplex PCR; TCRdb's copy has only in-frame clones and lacks some. V and J calls and clone size are as listed in that table; D and trimming were resolved from the DNA. The table has about 190,000 clones, 75% to 90% seen once; the top ten hold around 0.3%. The CDR3 sequence is 15 residues long. Trimming left V 5 bases short and J 4 bases short, with 15 bases between. Germline CDR1 and CDR2: LNHDA and SQIVND (reference sequence).

The clonotype originates from a woman aged 30 to 39 in good health and CMV-seronegative. The chain recombines TRBV19 with TRBJ2-1; TRBD1 is a possible D gene (7 bases). The sample consisted of PBMCs. CDR3 nucleotides: TGTGCCAGTAGTGAAGACAGGGAGGCTTACAATGAGCAGTTCTTC. Translation: CASSEDREAYNEQFF.